The following is a T cell receptor beta chain sequence with its context. Sequencing was performed with immunoSEQ multiplex PCR; in TCRdb, only in-frame clones are kept and a portion is missing. The repertoire holds almost 100,000 clones, with approximately 86% as singletons. These data belong to a study of blood T cell repertoires in COVID-19. As for the study in general: Samples came from the United States, Italy and Spain, spanning acute and convalescent COVID-19. In each case, the material was cDNA or gDNA derived from T cells, B-cell-depleted T cells, or PBMCs.

CDR3 size: 18 residues. Germline V gives CDR1 MGHRA, CDR2 YSYEKL. With V trimmed by 1 base and J by 9 bases, 12 bases remained unmatched. The clonotype comes from a man aged 45-65 years with acute or convalescent COVID-19. The sample was peripheral blood. The rearrangement links TRBV4-1 to TRBJ2-1; the match to TRBD2 covers 13 bases. Written as DNA, the CDR3 is TGCGCCAGCAGCCAAGTTCCCCGAACTAGCGGGAGGGAGGGTGAGCAGTTCTTC. Its translation: CASSQVPRTSGREGEQFF.